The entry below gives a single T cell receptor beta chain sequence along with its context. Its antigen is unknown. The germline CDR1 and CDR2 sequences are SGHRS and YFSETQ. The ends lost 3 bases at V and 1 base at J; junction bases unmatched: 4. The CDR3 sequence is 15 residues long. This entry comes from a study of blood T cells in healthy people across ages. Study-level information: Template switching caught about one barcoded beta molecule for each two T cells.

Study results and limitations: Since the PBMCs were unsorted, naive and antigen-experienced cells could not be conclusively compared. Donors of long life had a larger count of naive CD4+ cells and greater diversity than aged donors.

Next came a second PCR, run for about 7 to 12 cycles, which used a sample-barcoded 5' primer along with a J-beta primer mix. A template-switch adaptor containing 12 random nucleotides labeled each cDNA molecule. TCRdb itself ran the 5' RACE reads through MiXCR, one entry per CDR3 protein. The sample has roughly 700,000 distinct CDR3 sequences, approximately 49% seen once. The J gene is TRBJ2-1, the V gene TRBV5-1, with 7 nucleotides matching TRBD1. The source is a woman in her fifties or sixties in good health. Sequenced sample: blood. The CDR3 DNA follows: TGCGCCAGCAGCTACACAGGGGAGTCCTACAATGAGCAGTTCTTC. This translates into CASSYTGESYNEQFF.